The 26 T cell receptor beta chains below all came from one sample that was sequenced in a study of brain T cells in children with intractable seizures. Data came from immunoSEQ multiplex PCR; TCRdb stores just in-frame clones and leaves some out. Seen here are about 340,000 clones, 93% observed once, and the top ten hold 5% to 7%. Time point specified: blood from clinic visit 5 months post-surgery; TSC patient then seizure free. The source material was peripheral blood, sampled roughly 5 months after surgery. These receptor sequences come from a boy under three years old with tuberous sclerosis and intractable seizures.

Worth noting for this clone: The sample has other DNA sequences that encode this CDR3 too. CDR3 bases: TGTGCCAGCAGCCTGGGGACAGGGATCTACGAGCAGTACTTC. It codes for CASSLGTGIYEQYF. The chain has TRBV5-6 and TRBJ2-7; 9 positions agree with TRBD1. The junction had 5 bases not matched to a gene; V was cut back by 4 bases and J by 3 bases. The germline gives CDR1 SGHDT, CDR2 YYEEEE. The CDR3 has 14 amino acids.

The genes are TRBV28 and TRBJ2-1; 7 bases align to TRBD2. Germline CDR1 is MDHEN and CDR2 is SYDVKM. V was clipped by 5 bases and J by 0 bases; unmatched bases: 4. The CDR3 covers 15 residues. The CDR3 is CASSQAGFSYNEQFF. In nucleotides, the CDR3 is TGTGCCAGCAGTCAAGCGGGATTCTCCTACAATGAGCAGTTCTTC.

Written as DNA, the CDR3 is TGTGCCAGCTCACCGGACAGAGGAACCTACAATGAGCAGTTCTTC. Amino acids: CASSPDRGTYNEQFF. The chain carries TRBV18 and TRBJ2-1; the D gene is possibly TRBD1 (6 bases). Deletions cut 3 bases from V and 2 bases from J, with 11 bases between. The CDR3 length is 15 residues. CDR1 and CDR2 from the germline V gene are KGHSH and LQKENI.

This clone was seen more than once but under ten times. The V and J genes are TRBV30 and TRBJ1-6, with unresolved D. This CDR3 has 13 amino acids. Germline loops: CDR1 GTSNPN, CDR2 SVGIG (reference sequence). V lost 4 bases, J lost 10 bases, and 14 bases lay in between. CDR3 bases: TGTGCCTGGATCCTGGCTGGAAAATCACCCCTCCACTTT. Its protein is CAWILAGKSPLHF.

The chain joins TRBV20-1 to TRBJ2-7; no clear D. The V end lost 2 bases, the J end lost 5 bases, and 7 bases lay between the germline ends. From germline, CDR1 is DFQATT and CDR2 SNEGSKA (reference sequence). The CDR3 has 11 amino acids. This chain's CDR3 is CSARKEHEQYF. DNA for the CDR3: TGCAGTGCTAGAAAGGAGCACGAGCAGTACTTC.

The CDR3 loop is CASSPPLRQDGGRNSPLHF. The CDR3 coding sequence is TGTGCCAGCAGCCCACCCCTACGACAGGACGGCGGTCGTAATTCACCCCTCCACTTT. V is TRBV11-2 and J is TRBJ1-6; tentative D call: TRBD1 (6 bases). The CDR3 contains 19 residues. V gave up 5 bases and J gave up 6 bases, with 26 bases separating them. Germline V CDR1 and CDR2: SGHAT, FQNNGV.

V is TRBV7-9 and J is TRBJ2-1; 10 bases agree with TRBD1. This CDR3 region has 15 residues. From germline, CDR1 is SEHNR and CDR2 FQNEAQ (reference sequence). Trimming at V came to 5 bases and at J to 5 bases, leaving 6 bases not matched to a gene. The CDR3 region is CASSHRTGGHNEQFF. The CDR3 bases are TGTGCCAGCAGCCATCGGACAGGGGGGCACAATGAGCAGTTCTTC.

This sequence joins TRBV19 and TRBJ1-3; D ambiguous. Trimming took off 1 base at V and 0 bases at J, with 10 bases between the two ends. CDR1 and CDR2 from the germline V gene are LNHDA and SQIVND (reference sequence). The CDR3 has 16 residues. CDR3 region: CASSIGASHSGNTIYF. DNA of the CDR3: TGTGCCAGTAGTATAGGGGCAAGTCACTCTGGAAACACCATATATTTT.

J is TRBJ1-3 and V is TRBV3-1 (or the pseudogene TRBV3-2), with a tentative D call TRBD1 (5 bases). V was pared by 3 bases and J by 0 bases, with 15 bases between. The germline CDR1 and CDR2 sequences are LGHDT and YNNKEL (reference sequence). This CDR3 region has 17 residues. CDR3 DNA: TGTGCCAGCAGCCAGTATGGGGGTGCGCCCTCTGGAAACACCATATATTTT. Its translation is CASSQYGGAPSGNTIYF.

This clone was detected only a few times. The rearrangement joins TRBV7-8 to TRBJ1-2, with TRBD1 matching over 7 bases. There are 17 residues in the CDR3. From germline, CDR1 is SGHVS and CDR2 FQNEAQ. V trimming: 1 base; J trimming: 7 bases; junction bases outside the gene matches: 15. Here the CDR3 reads CASSLDGGSGTVIGYTF. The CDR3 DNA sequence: TGTGCCAGCAGCTTAGACGGAGGATCCGGGACAGTAATTGGCTACACCTTC.

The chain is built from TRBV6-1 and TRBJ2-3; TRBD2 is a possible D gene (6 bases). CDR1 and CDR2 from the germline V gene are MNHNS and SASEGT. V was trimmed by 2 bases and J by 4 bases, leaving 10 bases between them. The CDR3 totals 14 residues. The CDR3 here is CASSERDSSDTQYF. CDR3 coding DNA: TGTGCCAGCAGTGAACGGGACTCCTCAGATACGCAGTATTTT.

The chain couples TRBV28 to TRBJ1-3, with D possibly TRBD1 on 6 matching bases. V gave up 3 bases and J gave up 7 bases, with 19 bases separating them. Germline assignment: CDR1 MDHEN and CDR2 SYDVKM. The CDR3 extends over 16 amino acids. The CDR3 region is CASSLVLGTMGNTIYF. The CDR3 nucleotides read TGTGCCAGCAGTTTGGTCTTGGGGACAATGGGGAACACCATATATTTT. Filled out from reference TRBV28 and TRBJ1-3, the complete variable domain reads DVKVTQSSRYLVKRTGEKVFLECVQDMDHENMFWYRQDPGLGLRLIYFSYDVKMKEKGDIPEGYSVSREKKERFSLILESASTNQTSMYLCASSLVLGTMGNTIYFGEGSWLTVV.

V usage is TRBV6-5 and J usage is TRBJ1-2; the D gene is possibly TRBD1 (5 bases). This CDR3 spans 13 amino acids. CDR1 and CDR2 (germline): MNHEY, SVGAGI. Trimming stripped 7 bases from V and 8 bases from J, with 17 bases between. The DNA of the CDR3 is TGTGCCAGCAAACGGGGGGGATCGGAGGGCTACACCTTC. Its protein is CASKRGGSEGYTF.

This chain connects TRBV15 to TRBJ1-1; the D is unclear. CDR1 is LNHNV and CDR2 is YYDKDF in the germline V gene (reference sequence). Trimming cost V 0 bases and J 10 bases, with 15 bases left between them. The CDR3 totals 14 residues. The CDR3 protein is CATSRDQVTIGAFF. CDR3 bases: TGTGCCACCAGCAGAGATCAGGTAACTATTGGAGCTTTCTTT.

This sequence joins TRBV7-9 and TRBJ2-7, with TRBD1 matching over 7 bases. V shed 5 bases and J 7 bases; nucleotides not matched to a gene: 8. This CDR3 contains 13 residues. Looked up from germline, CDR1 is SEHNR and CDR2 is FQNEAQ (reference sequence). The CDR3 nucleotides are TGTGCCAGCAGCGTACAGGGGTCGTTGGAGCAGTACTTC. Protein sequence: CASSVQGSLEQYF.

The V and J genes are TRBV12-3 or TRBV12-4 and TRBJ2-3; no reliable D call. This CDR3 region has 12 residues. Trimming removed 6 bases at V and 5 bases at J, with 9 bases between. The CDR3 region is CASSRSKDTQYF. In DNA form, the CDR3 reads TGTGCCAGCAGCCGATCTAAAGATACGCAGTATTTT.

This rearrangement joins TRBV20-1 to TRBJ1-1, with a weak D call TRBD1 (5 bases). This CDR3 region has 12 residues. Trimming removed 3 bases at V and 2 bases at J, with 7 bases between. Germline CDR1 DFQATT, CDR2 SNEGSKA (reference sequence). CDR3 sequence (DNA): TGCAGTGCTAGTGACAGTAACACTGAAGCTTTCTTT. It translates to CSASDSNTEAFF.

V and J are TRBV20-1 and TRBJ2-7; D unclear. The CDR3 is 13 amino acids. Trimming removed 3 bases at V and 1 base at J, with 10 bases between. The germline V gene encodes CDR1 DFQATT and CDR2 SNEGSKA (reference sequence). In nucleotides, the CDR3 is TGCAGTGCTAGTCGGTTAGGTTCCTACGAGCAGTACTTC. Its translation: CSASRLGSYEQYF.

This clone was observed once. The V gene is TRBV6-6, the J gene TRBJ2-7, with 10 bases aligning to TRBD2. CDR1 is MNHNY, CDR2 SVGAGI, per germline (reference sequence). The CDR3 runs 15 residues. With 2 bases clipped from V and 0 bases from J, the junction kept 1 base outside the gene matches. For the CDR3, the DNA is TGTGCCAGCAGTTACGGGACTAGCGACTCCTACGAGCAGTACTTC. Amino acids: CASSYGTSDSYEQYF.

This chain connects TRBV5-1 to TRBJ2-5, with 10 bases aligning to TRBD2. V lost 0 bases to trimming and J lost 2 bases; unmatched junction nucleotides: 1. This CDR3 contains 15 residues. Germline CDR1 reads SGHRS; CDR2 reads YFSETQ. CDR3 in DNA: TGCGCCAGCAGCTTGGGGACTAGCGGTCAAGAGACCCAGTACTTC. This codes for CASSLGTSGQETQYF.

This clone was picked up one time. CDR3 nucleotides: TGTGCCAGCAGCGTGGGGGGGACAGGGACCTATGGCTACACCTTC. This translates into CASSVGGTGTYGYTF. V usage is TRBV9 and J usage is TRBJ1-2; 9 bases align to TRBD1. V was pared by 2 bases and J by 4 bases, with 6 bases of the junction left unmatched. The CDR3 runs to 15 residues. Looked up from germline, CDR1 is SGDLS and CDR2 is YYNGEE.

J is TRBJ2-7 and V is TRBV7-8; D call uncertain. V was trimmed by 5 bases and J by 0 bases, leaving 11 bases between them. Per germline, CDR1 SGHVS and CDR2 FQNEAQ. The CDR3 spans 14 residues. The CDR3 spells CASSQLVRSYEQYF. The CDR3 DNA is TGTGCCAGCAGCCAGTTGGTGCGCTCCTACGAGCAGTACTTC.

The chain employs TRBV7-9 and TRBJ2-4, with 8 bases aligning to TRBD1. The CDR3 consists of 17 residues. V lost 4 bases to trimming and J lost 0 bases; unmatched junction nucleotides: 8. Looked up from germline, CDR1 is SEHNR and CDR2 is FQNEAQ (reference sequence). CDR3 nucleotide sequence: TGTGCCAGCAGCTCCGGGGACAGGATTCTAGCCAAAAACATTCAGTACTTC. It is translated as CASSSGDRILAKNIQYF.

CDR3 DNA sequence: TGTGCCAGCAGACGAGGACTAGCGGGATCCTACAATGAGCAGTTCTTC. Its protein product is CASRRGLAGSYNEQFF. V is TRBV2 and J is TRBJ2-1, with 12 bases lining up with TRBD2. This CDR3 contains 16 residues. CDR1 and CDR2 from the germline V gene are SNHLY and FYNNEI. The V gene end was trimmed by 6 bases and the J gene end by 1 base; junction bases not matched to a gene: 4.

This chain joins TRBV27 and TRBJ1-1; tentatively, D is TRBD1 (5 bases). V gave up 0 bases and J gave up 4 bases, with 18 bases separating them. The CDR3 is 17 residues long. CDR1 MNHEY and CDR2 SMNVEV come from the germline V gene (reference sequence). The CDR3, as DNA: TGTGCCAGCAGTTTATCACAATCAGTCCAGGGCCCCACTGAAGCTTTCTTT. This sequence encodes CASSLSQSVQGPTEAFF.

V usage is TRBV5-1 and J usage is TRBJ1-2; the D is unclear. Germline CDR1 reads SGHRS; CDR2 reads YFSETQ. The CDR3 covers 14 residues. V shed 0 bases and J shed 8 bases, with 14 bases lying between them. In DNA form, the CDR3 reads TGCGCCAGCAGCTTGGCCCCATCCCTGTGGGGCTACACCTTC. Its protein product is CASSLAPSLWGYTF.